This record concerns one T cell receptor (beta chain) sequence. Its antigen is unidentified. This entry comes from a study of CD8 T cells in ankylosing spondylitis. Findings and limits, study-wide: The authors found the disease-linked clones to be CD8+ and relatively rare in peripheral blood. There was a TCR beta motif, made of several highly homologous variants, that appeared characteristic of ankylosing spondylitis blood.

Looked up from germline, CDR1 is SEHNR and CDR2 is FQNEAQ (reference sequence). The CDR3 is made up of 12 amino acids. With molecular barcodes, quantitative 5'-RACE was used to make the TCR beta libraries. MiXCR, applied by TCRdb to the 5' RACE reads, yields one record per CDR3 protein. The sample holds some 250,000 distinct CDR3 sequences; approximately 11% are singletons and the top ten take approximately 6.6%. This sequence was found in a male donor with ankylosing spondylitis or in good health (not recorded which). What was sequenced was blood, either unsorted or a sorted T cell fraction (not recorded which). The chain recombines TRBV7-9 with TRBJ2-1; D may be TRBD2 (5 bases). CDR3 loop: CGALEDRGEQFF. DNA for the CDR3: TGTGGGGCACTAGAGGATCGCGGTGAGCAGTTCTTC.